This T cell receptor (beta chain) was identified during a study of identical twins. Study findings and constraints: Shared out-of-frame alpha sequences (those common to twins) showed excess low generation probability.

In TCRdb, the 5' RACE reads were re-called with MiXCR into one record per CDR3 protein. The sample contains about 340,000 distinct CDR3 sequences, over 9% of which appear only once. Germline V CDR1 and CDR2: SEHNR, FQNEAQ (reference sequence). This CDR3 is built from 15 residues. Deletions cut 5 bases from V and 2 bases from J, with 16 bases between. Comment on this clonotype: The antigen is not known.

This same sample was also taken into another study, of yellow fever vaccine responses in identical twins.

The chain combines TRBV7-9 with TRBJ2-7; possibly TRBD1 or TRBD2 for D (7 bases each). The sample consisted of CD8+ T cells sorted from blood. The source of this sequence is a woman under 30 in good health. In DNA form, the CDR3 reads TGTGCCAGCAGCCCGGTGGGAGGGACAGCCTACGAGCAGTACGTC. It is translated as CASSPVGGTAYEQYV.